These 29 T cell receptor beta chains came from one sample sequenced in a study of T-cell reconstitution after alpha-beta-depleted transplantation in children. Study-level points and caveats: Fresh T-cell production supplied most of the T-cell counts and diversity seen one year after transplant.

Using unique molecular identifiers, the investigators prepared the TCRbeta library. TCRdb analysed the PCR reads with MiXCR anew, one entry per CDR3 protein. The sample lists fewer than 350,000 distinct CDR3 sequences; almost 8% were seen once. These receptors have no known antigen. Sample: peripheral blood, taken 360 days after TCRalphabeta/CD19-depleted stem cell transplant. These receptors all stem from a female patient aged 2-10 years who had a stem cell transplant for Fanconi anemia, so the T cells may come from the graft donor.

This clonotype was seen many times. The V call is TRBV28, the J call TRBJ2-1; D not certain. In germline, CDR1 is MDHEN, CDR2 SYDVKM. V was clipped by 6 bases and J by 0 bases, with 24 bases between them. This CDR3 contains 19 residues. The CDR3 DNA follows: TGTGCCAGCAGCTACCGGGCCTTAAGTGCCCGGAGCTCCTACAATGAGCAGTTCTTC. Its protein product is CASSYRALSARSSYNEQFF.

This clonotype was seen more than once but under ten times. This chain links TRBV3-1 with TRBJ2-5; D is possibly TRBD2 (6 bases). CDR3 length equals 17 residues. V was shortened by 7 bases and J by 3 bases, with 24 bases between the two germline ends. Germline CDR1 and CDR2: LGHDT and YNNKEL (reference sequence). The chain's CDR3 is CASTTAGLHLTEETQYF. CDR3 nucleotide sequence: TGTGCCAGCACCACGGCGGGACTCCACTTAACAGAAGAGACCCAGTACTTC.

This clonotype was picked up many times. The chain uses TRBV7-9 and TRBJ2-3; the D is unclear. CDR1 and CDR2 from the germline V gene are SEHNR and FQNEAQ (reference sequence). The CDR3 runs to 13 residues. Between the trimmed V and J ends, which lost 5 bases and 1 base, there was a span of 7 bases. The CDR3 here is CASSPKGTDTQYF. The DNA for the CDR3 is TGTGCCAGCAGCCCTAAGGGCACAGATACGCAGTATTTT.

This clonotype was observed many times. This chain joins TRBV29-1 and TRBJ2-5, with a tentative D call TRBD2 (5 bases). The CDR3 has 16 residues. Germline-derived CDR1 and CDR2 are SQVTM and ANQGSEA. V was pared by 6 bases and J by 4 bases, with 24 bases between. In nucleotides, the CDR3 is TGCAGCGTCGCCAACTCATTACTAGATCTTCGAGAGACCCAGTACTTC. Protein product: CSVANSLLDLRETQYF.

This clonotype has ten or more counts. CDR3 bases: TGTGCCAGCAGCCTCGGGGGCTTCTACGAGCAGTACTTC. It translates to CASSLGGFYEQYF. The J gene is TRBJ2-7, the V gene TRBV3-1, with D perhaps given as TRBD1 or TRBD2 (6 bases each). CDR1 LGHDT and CDR2 YNNKEL come from the germline V gene (reference sequence). This CDR3 contains 13 residues. The V end lost 4 bases, the J end lost 3 bases, and 10 bases lay between the germline ends.

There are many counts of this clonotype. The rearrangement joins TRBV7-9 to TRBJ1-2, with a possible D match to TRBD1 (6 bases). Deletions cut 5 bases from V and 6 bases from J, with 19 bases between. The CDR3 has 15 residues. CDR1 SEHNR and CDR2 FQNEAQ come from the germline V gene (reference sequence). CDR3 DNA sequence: TGTGCCAGCAGCCCTTCAAGGGGGGGACGAAATGGCTACACCTTC. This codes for CASSPSRGGRNGYTF.

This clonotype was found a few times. For the CDR3, the DNA is TGTGCCAGCTCCCCTGACAGTTATAGCAATCAGCCCCAGCATTTT. Translating gives CASSPDSYSNQPQHF. This chain connects TRBV18 to TRBJ1-5; D may be TRBD1 (5 bases). Trimming took 6 bases from V and 0 from J, leaving 12 bases between them. Germline lookup yields CDR1 KGHSH and CDR2 LQKENI. This CDR3 region has 15 residues.

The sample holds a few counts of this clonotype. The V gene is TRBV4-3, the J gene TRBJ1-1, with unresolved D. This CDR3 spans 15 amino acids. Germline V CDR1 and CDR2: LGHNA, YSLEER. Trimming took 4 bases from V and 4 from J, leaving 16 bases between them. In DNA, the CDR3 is TGCGCCAGCAGCCGTCCCACTTTGGCGGGCACTGAAGCTTTCTTT. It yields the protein CASSRPTLAGTEAFF.

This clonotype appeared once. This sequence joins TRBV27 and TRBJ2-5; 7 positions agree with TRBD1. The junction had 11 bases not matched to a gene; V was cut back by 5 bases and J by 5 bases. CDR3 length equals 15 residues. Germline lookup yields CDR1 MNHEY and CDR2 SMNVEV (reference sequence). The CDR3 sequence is CASSTSGGRGETQYF. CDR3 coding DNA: TGTGCCAGCAGTACCTCAGGGGGACGAGGGGAGACCCAGTACTTC.

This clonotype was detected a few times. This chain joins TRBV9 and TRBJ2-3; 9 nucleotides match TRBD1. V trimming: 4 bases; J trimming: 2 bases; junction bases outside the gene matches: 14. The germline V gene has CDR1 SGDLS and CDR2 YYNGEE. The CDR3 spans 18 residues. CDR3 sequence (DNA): TGTGCCAGCAGCCCCCAAGTTCGGACAGGGGCTATCACAGATACGCAGTATTTT. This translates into CASSPQVRTGAITDTQYF.

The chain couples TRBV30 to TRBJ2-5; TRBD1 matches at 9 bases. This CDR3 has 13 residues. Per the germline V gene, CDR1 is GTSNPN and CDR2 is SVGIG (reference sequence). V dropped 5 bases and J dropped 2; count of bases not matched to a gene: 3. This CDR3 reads CAWETGGQETQYF. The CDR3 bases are TGTGCCTGGGAGACAGGGGGGCAAGAGACCCAGTACTTC.

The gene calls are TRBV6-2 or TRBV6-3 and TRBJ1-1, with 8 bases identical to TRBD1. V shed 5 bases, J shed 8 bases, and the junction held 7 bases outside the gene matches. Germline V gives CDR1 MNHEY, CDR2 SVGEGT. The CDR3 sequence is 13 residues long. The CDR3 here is CASSLRGRGEAFF. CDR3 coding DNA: TGTGCCAGCAGTCTCAGGGGGCGAGGAGAAGCTTTCTTT.

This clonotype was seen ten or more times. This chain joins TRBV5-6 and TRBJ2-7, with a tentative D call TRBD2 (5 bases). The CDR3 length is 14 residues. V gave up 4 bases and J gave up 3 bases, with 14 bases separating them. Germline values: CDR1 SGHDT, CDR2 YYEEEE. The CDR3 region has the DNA TGTGCCAGCAGCGAACCCGGGGTAAACTACGAGCAGTACGTC. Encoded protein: CASSEPGVNYEQYV.

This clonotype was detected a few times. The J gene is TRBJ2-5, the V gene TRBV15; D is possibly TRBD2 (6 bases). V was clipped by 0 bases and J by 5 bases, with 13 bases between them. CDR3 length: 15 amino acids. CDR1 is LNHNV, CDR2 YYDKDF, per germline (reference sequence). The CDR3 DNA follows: TGTGCCACCAGCAGAGACTACGTCGGAGGGGAGACCCAGTACTTC. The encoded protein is CATSRDYVGGETQYF.

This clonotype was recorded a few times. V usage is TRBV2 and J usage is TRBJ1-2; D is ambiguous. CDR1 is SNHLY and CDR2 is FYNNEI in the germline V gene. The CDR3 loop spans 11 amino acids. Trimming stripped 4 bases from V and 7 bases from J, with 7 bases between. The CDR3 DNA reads TGTGCCAGCAGTGGTCTTGGTGGCTACACCTTC. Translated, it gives CASSGLGGYTF.

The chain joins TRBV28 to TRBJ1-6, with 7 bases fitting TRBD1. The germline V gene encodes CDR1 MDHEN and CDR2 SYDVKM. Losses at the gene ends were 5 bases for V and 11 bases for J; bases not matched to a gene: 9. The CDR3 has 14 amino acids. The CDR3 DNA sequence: TGTGCCAGCAGTGTACAGGGGTTGGGGGCACCCCTCCACTTT. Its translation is CASSVQGLGAPLHF.

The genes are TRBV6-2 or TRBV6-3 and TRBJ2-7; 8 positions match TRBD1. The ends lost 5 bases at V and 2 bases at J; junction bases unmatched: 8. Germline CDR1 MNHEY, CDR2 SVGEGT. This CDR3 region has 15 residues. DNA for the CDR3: TGTGCCAGCAGTCCAAGGACAGGGTTTACCTACGAGCAGTACTTC. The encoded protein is CASSPRTGFTYEQYF.

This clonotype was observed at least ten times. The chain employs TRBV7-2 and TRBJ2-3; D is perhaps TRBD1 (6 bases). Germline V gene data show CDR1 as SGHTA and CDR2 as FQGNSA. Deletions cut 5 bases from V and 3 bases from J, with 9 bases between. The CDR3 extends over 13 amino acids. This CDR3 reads CASSATGTDTQYF. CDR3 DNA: TGTGCCAGCAGCGCAACAGGGACAGATACGCAGTATTTT.

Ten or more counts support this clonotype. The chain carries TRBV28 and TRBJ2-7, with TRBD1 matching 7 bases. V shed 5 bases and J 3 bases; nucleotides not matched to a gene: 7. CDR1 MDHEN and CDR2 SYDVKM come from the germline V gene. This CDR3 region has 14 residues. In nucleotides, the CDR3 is TGTGCCAGCAGTCGGACAGGTCTTTTCTACGAGCAGTACTTC. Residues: CASSRTGLFYEQYF.

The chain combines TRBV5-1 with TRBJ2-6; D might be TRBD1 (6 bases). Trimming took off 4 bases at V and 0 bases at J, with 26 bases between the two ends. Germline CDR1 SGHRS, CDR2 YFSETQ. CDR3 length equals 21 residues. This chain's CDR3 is CASSPIPQGQPVSSGANVLTF. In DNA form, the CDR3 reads TGCGCCAGCAGCCCGATACCCCAAGGACAGCCTGTTAGCTCTGGGGCCAACGTCCTGACTTTC.

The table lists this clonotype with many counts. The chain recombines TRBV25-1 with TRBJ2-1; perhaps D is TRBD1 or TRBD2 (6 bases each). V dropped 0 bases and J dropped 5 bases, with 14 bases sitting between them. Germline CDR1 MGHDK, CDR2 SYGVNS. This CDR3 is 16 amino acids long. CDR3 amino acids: CASSEYGRGRHNEQFF. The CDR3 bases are TGTGCCAGCAGTGAATATGGCCGGGGGCGCCACAATGAGCAGTTCTTC.

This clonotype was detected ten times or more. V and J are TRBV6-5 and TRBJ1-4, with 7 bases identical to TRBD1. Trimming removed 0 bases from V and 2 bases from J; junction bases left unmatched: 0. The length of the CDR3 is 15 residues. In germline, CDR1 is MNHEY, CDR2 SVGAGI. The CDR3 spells CASSYSTGTNEKLFF. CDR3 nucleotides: TGTGCCAGCAGTTACTCGACAGGGACTAATGAAAAACTGTTTTTT.

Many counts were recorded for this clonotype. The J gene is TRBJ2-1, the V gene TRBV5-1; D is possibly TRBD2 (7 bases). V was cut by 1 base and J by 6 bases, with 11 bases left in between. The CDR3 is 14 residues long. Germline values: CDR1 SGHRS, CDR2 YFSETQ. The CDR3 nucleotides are TGCGCCAGCAGCTTGACCGGGGGGCTCAATGAGCAGTTCTTC. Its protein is CASSLTGGLNEQFF.

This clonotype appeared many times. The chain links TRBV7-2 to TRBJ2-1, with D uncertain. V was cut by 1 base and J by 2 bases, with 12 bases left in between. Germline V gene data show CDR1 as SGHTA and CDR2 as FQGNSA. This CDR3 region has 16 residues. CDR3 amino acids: CASSLGGFSTYNEQFF. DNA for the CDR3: TGTGCCAGCAGCTTAGGGGGTTTCTCGACCTACAATGAGCAGTTCTTC. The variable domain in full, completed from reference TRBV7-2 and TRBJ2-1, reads GAGVSQSPSNKVTEKGKDVELRCDPISGHTALYWYRQSLGQGLEFLIYFQGNSAPDKSGLPSDRFSAERTGGSVSTLTIQRTQQEDSAVYLCASSLGGFSTYNEQFFGPGTRLTVL.

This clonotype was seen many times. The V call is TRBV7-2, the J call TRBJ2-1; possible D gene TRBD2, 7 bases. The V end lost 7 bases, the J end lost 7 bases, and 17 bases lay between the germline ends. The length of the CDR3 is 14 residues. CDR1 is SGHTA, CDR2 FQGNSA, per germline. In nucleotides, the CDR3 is TGTGCCAGCACCCAAGAGGGGGGGGTAAATGAGCAGTTCTTC. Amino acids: CASTQEGGVNEQFF.

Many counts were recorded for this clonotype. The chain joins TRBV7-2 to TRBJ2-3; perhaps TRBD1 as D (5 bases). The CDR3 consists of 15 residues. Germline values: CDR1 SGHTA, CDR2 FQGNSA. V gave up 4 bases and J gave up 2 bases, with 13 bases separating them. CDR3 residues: CASSSPAGSTDTQYF. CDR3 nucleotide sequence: TGTGCCAGCAGCTCCCCGGCAGGGTCCACAGATACGCAGTATTTT.

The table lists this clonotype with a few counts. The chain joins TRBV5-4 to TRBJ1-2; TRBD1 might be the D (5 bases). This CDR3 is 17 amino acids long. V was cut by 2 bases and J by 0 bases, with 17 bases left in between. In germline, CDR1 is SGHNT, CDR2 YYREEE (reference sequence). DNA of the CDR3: TGTGCCAGCAGCTTCGAAGTTTTGGGGCGCCCTAACTATGGCTACACCTTC. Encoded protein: CASSFEVLGRPNYGYTF.

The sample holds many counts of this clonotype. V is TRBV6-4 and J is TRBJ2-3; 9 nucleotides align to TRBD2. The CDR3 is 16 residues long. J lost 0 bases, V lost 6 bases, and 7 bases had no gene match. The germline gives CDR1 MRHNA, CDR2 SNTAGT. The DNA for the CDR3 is TGTGCCAGCAGCCCACACAGCGGGGGGAGCACAGATACGCAGTATTTT. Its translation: CASSPHSGGSTDTQYF.

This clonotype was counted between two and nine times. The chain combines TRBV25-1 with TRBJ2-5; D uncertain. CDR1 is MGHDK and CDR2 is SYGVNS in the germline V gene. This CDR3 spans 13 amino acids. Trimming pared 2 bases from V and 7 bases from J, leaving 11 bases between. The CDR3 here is CASSEIESGTQYF. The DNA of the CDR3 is TGTGCCAGCAGTGAAATTGAGTCTGGGACCCAGTACTTC.